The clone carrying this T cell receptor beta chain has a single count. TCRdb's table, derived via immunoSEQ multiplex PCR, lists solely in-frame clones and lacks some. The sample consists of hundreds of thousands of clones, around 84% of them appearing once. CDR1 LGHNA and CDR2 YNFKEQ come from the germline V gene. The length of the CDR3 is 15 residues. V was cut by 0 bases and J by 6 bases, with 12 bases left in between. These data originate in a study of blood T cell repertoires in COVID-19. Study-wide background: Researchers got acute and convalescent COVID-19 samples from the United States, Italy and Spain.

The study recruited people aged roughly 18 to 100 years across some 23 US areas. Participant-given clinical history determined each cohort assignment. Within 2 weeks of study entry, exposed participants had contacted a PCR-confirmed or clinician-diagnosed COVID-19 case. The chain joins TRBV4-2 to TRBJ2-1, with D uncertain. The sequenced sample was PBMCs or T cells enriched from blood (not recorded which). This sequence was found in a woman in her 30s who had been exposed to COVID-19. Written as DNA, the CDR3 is TGTGCCAGCAGCCAAGAGCATCGTCCGAGCAATGAGCAGTTCTTC. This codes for CASSQEHRPSNEQFF.